This entry describes one T cell receptor (beta chain). The sample comes from a study of shared clonotypes between healthy human individuals. The germline V gene encodes CDR1 ENHRY and CDR2 SYGVKD. The ends lost 6 bases at V and 1 base at J; junction bases unmatched: 14. The CDR3 covers 19 residues. Libraries were prepared by immunoSEQ multiplex PCR; TCRdb keeps only in-frame clonotypes and omits some of them. The sample contains some 500,000 clones, 79% of which appear only once. This TCR came from a woman aged 40 to 49 in good health. Some clones in this sample may be carry-over from other donors' samples. Input material: PBMCs. The V and J genes are TRBV10-3 and TRBJ2-6, with TRBD1 matching over 8 bases. This chain's CDR3 is CAIRRTGQGLTSGANVLTF. In nucleotides, the CDR3 is TGTGCCATCAGGAGAACCGGACAGGGACTCACTTCTGGGGCCAACGTCCTGACTTTC.